This T cell receptor (beta chain) was retrieved from a study of technical replicates of blood from several donors. The table came from immunoSEQ multiplex PCR; TCRdb's copy has only in-frame clones and leaves some out. Here the sample spans 25,000 to 40,000 clones, 85% to 95% being singletons. Only one count was recorded for this clone. Germline values: CDR1 SGDLS, CDR2 YYNGEE. This CDR3 spans 16 amino acids. V shed 3 bases, J shed 9 bases, and the junction held 14 bases outside the gene matches. Sequencing input: PBMCs. The V gene is TRBV9, the J gene TRBJ2-2; TRBD1 matches 7 bases. The sequence derives from a human donor in good health. Some clones in this sample may be carry-over from other donors' samples. As DNA, the CDR3 is TGTGCCAGCAGCGCGTTCCGGGACAGCCTCGTCTGGGAGCTGTTTTTT. Protein product: CASSAFRDSLVWELFF.